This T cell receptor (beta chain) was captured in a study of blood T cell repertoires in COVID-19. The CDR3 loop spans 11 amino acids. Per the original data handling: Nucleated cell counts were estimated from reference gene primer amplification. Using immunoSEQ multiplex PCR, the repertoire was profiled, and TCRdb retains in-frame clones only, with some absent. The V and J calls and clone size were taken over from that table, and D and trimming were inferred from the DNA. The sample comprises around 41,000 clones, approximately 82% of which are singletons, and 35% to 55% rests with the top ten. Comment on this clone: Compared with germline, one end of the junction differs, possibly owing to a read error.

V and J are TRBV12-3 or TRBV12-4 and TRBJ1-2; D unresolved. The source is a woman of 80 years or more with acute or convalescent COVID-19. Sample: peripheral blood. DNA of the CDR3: TGCGCCACGCGAGCCTTCTATGGCTACACCTTC. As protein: CATRAFYGYTF.